Listed below are T cell receptor beta chains from one sample, sequenced in a study of identical twins. MiXCR, applied by TCRdb to the 5' RACE reads, yields one record per CDR3 protein. Of approximately 600,000 distinct CDR3 sequences in the sample, 9.6% were seen once. This same sample was also taken into another study, of yellow fever vaccine responses in identical twins.

The sequencing input was PBMCs. These receptors were collected from a woman under 30 in good health. CDR3s include the opening cysteine and the closing phenylalanine or tryptophan. The D gene is left open where the match is weak. Part of the rows lack a size; the others show once, few, many or a class for expanded clones.

J gene | D gene | clone size | V gene | CDR3 protein | CDR3 DNA
TRBJ2-1 | TRBD1 | many | TRBV12-3/TRBV12-4 | CASSPGRGQEQFF | TGTGCCAGCAGTCCAGGCAGGGGGCAGGAGCAGTTCTTC
TRBJ2-7 | TRBD1 | many | TRBV10-3 | CAIRDRENEQYF | TGTGCCATCAGGGACAGGGAGAACGAGCAGTACTTC
TRBJ2-1 | . | many | TRBV29-1 | CSVDVPETYNEQFF | TGCAGCGTTGACGTACCAGAGACCTACAATGAGCAGTTCTTC
TRBJ2-7 | . | few | TRBV7-2 | CASSLAERGEQYF | TGTGCCAGCAGCTTAGCGGAACGGGGCGAGCAGTACTTC
TRBJ2-7 | . | many | TRBV4-3 | CASSQGTSYEQYF | TGCGCCAGCAGCCAAGGCACTAGCTACGAGCAGTACTTC
TRBJ2-7 | . | many | TRBV4-1 | CASSQVGPLNYEQYF | TGCGCCAGCAGCCAAGTGGGACCGCTTAACTACGAGCAGTACTTC
TRBJ2-1 | TRBD2 | . | TRBV5-1 | CASSLGRGLEIDNEQFF | TGCGCCAGCAGCTTGGGGCGGGGACTAGAAATAGACAATGAGCAGTTCTTC
TRBJ2-7 | . | . | TRBV20-1 | CSAGWGGEQYF | TGCAGTGCCGGATGGGGCGGCGAGCAGTACTTC
TRBJ2-2 | . | few | TRBV24-1 | CATSDLASTGELFF | TGTGCCACCAGTGATTTGGCAAGCACCGGGGAGCTGTTTTTT
TRBJ2-5 | . | many | TRBV20-1 | CSARRETQYF | TGCAGTGCTAGAAGGGAGACCCAGTACTTC
TRBJ2-7 | . | few | TRBV5-1 | CASSLVAVSDEQYF | TGCGCCAGCAGCTTGGTAGCGGTCTCCGACGAGCAGTACTTC
TRBJ2-1 | TRBD2 | many | TRBV20-1 | CSAHHTSGGSYNEQFF | TGCAGTGCTCATCATACTAGCGGGGGCTCCTACAATGAGCAGTTCTTC
TRBJ2-7 | TRBD2 | . | TRBV20-1 | CSALDSGTKEQYF | TGCAGTGCTTTGGATAGCGGGACGAAGGAGCAGTACTTC
TRBJ2-3 | TRBD2 | . | TRBV11-2 | CASSFLGGGTTDTQYF | TGTGCCAGCAGCTTCCTCGGCGGGGGTACTACAGATACGCAGTATTTT
TRBJ2-5 | TRBD2 | few | TRBV6-2/TRBV6-3 | CASSWGLSGRASQETQYF | TGTGCCAGCAGTTGGGGGCTTAGCGGGAGGGCCAGTCAAGAGACCCAGTACTTC
TRBJ1-6 | . | few | TRBV20-1 | CSARVRFRSPKEALHF | TGCAGTGCTAGAGTCCGATTCAGGTCGCCTAAGGAGGCCCTCCACTTT
TRBJ2-7 | . | . | TRBV6-1 | CASIPTVYGAYEQYF | TGTGCCAGCATTCCAACGGTGTACGGGGCCTACGAGCAGTACTTC
TRBJ2-6 | . | many | TRBV6-2/TRBV6-3 | CASSYSGANVLTF | TGTGCCAGCAGTTACTCTGGGGCCAACGTCCTGACTTTC
TRBJ2-7 | TRBD2 | few | TRBV4-3 | CASSQGGGSSYEQYF | TGCGCCAGCAGCCAAGGCGGGGGAAGCTCCTACGAGCAGTACTTC
TRBJ2-2 | . | few | TRBV5-1 | CASSLGFPNTGELFF | TGCGCCAGCAGCTTGGGGTTTCCGAACACCGGGGAGCTGTTTTTT
TRBJ2-3 | TRBD2 | few | TRBV4-3 | CASSQTSGSPDTQYF | TGCGCCAGCAGCCAAACTAGCGGGAGTCCCGATACGCAGTATTTT
TRBJ2-2 | TRBD2 | . | TRBV7-9 | CASSSGLADTGELFF | TGTGCCAGCAGCTCTGGACTAGCGGACACCGGGGAGCTGTTTTTT
TRBJ2-2 | . | many | TRBV12-3/TRBV12-4 | CASSPRRTVFTGELFF | TGTGCCAGCAGCCCTCGAAGGACAGTATTTACCGGGGAGCTGTTTTTT
TRBJ2-3 | TRBD2 | . | TRBV3-1 | CACCRLGLAGTTDTQYF | TGTGCCTGCTGCCGACTGGGACTAGCGGGGACCACAGATACGCAGTATTTT
TRBJ2-7 | TRBD2 | . | TRBV11-2 | CASSFSGRGGVSEQYF | TGTGCCAGCAGCTTTTCCGGGCGGGGGGGCGTCAGCGAGCAGTACTTC
TRBJ2-7 | TRBD2 | few | TRBV10-3 | CAISELAGAYEQYF | TGTGCCATCAGTGAACTAGCGGGAGCCTACGAGCAGTACTTC
TRBJ2-7 | . | few | TRBV6-2/TRBV6-3 | CASTPWVASYEQYF | TGTGCCAGCACCCCATGGGTGGCCTCCTACGAGCAGTACTTC
TRBJ2-1 | . | many | TRBV7-9 | CASSLGRVDSNEQFF | TGTGCCAGCAGCTTAGGCAGGGTGGATTCCAATGAGCAGTTCTTC
TRBJ2-3 | . | many | TRBV2 | CASSDDSGDTQYF | TGTGCCAGCAGTGATGATAGCGGAGATACGCAGTATTTT
TRBJ1-5 | . | many | TRBV4-3 | CASSQDGPSNQPQHF | TGCGCCAGCAGCCAAGACGGACCTAGCAATCAGCCCCAGCATTTT
TRBJ2-3 | . | many | TRBV29-1 | CSVGGLEGSTDTQYF | TGCAGCGTCGGAGGCCTAGAAGGCAGCACAGATACGCAGTATTTT
TRBJ2-7 | TRBD1 | few | TRBV20-1 | CSARHQPKTGPMGEQYF | TGCAGTGCTAGGCACCAGCCCAAGACAGGGCCAATGGGGGAGCAGTACTTC
TRBJ2-7 | . | many | TRBV18 | CASSPGQTYEQYF | TGTGCCAGCAGCCCAGGACAGACCTACGAGCAGTACTTC
TRBJ2-7 | . | . | TRBV12-3/TRBV12-4 | CASSSHGTYEQYF | TGTGCCAGCAGTTCTCACGGGACCTACGAGCAGTACTTC
TRBJ2-3 | TRBD2 | many | TRBV3-1 | CASSPGTRRDTQYF | TGTGCCAGCAGCCCCGGGACTAGGAGGGATACGCAGTATTTT
TRBJ2-7 | . | . | TRBV4-1 | CASSQEAQGRTYEQYF | TGCGCCAGCAGCCAGGAGGCACAGGGACGGACCTACGAGCAGTACTTC
TRBJ2-1 | . | few | TRBV20-1 | CSARVWGFSYNEQFF | TGCAGTGCTAGAGTTTGGGGTTTTTCCTACAATGAGCAGTTCTTC
TRBJ2-7 | TRBD2 | many | TRBV29-1 | CSVEVPPGGYEQYF | TGCAGCGTTGAAGTCCCCCCGGGGGGGTACGAGCAGTACTTC
TRBJ2-1 | TRBD2 | few | TRBV6-1 | CASSENAGGAHNEQFF | TGTGCCAGCAGTGAAAACGCGGGAGGGGCCCACAATGAGCAGTTCTTC
TRBJ2-2 | . | few | TRBV14 | CASSLRDHTGELFF | TGTGCCAGCAGCCTCCGGGACCACACCGGGGAGCTGTTTTTT
TRBJ2-7 | TRBD2 | . | TRBV12-3/TRBV12-4 | CASRRSSGASYEQYF | TGTGCCAGCAGACGCTCTAGCGGGGCCTCCTACGAGCAGTACTTC
TRBJ1-5 | TRBD1 | . | TRBV19 | CASSRGTGRNQPQHF | TGTGCCAGTAGCCGCGGGACAGGCCGCAATCAGCCCCAGCATTTT
TRBJ1-1 | TRBD1 | many | TRBV4-1 | CASSREDRGLTEAFF | TGCGCCAGCAGCCGAGAGGACAGGGGTCTAACTGAAGCTTTCTTT
TRBJ2-1 | TRBD2 | . | TRBV2 | CTRSLSAGGISSYNEQFF | TGTACCCGCAGTTTATCAGCGGGGGGAATCAGCTCCTACAATGAGCAGTTCTTC
TRBJ2-1 | . | many | TRBV5-1 | CASSIDTVNNEQFF | TGCGCCAGCAGCATCGATACCGTAAACAATGAGCAGTTCTTC
TRBJ1-1 | . | many | TRBV6-2/TRBV6-3 | CASRRGGLENTEAFF | TGTGCCAGCAGGAGGGGGGGTTTGGAGAACACTGAAGCTTTCTTT
TRBJ2-2 | . | few | TRBV18 | CASSNLGPAAPNTGELFF | TGTGCCAGCTCCAACCTCGGACCGGCAGCTCCGAACACCGGGGAGCTGTTTTTT
TRBJ2-1 | TRBD2 | few | TRBV29-1 | CSARLAGGEFNEQFF | TGCAGCGCCCGACTAGCGGGAGGTGAATTCAATGAGCAGTTCTTC